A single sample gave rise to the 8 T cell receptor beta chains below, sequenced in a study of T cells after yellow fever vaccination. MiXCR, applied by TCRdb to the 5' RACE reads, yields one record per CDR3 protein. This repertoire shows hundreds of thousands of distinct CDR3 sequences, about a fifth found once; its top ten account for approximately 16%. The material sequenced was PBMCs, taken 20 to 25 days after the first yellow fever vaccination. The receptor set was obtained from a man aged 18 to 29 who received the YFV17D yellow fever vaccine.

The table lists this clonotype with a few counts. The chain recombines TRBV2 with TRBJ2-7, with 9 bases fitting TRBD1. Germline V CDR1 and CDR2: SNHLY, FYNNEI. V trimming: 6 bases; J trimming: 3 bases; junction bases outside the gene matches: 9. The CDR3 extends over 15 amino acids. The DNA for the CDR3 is TGTGCCAGCAGCTCTCCGGGACAGGGATACTACGAGCAGTACGTC. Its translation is CASSSPGQGYYEQYV.

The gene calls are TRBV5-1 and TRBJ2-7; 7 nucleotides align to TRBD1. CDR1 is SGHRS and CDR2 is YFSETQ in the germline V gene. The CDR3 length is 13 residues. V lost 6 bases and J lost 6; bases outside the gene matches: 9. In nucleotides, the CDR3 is TGCGCCAGCAACACCGACAGGGTAGGCGAGCAGTACTTC. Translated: CASNTDRVGEQYF.

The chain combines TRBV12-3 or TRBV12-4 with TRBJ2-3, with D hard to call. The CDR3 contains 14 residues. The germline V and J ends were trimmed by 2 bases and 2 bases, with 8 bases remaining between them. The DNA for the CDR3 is TGTGCCAGCAGTTTATTTGCGGTCACAGATACGCAGTATTTT. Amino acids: CASSLFAVTDTQYF.

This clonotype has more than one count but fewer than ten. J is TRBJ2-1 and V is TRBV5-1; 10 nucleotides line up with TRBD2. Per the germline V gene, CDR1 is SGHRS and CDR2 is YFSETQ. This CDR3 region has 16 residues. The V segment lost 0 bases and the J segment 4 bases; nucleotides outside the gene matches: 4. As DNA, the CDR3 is TGCGCCAGCAGCTTGGATAGCGGGGGGCTTTACAATGAGCAGTTCTTC. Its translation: CASSLDSGGLYNEQFF. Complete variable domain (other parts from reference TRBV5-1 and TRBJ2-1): KAGVTQTPRYLIKTRGQQVTLSCSPISGHRSVSWYQQTPGQGLQFLFEYFSETQRNKGNFPGRFSGRQFSNSRSEMNVSTLELGDSALYLCASSLDSGGLYNEQFFGPGTRLTVL.

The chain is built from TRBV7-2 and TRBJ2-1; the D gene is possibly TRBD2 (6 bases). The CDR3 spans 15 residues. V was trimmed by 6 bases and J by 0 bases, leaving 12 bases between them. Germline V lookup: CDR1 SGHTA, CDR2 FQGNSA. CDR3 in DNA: TGTGCCAGCAGGGGGGGTGGCCACTCCTACAATGAGCAGTTCTTC. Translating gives CASRGGGHSYNEQFF. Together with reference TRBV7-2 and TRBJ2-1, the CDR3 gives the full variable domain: GAGVSQSPSNKVTEKGKDVELRCDPISGHTALYWYRQSLGQGLEFLIYFQGNSAPDKSGLPSDRFSAERTGGSVSTLTIQRTQQEDSAVYLCASRGGGHSYNEQFFGPGTRLTVL.

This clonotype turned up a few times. CDR3 DNA: TGTGCCAGCAGCTGGAGGGTAAATGAGCAGTTCTTC. It encodes CASSWRVNEQFF. The chain carries TRBV7-9 and TRBJ2-1; a possible D gene is TRBD2 (6 bases). V was pared by 4 bases and J by 7 bases, with 8 bases between. The length of the CDR3 is 12 residues. Per the germline V gene, CDR1 is SEHNR and CDR2 is FQNEAQ (reference sequence).

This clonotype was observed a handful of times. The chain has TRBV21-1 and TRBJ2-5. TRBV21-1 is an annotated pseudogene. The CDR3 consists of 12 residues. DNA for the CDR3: TGTGCCAGCAGCAAAGAGCGAGAGACCCAGTACTTC. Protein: CASSKERETQYF.

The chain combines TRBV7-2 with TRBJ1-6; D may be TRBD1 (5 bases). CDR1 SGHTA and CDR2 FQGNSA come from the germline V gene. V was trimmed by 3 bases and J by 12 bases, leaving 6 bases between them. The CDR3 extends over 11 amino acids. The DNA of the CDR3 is TGTGCCAGCAGCTTGGGGGGACCCCTCCACTTT. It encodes CASSLGGPLHF.